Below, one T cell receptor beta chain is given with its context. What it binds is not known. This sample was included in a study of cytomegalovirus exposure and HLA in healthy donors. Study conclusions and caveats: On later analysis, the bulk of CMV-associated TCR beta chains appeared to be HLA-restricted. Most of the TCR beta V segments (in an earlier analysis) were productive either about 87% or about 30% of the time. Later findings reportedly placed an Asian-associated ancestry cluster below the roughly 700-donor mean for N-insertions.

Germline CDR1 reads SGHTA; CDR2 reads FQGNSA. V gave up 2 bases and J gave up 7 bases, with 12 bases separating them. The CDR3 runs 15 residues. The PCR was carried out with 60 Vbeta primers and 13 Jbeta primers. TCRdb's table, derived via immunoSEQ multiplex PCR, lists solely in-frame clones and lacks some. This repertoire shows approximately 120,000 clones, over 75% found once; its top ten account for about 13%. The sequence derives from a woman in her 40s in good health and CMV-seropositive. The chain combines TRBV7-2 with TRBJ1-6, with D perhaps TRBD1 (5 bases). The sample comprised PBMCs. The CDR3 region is CASSLQPGWNSPLHF. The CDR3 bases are TGTGCCAGCAGCTTACAGCCAGGGTGGAATTCACCCCTCCACTTT.